Listed here are 10 T cell receptor beta chains from one sample, sequenced in a study of blood T cell repertoires in COVID-19. TCRdb's table, derived via immunoSEQ multiplex PCR, lists solely in-frame clones and lacks some. Among 250,000 or so clones listed, 70% to 90% were seen once. The sequenced sample consisted of PBMCs or T cells enriched from blood (not recorded which). Receptor source: a man in his forties or fifties who had recovered from COVID-19.

This clone was seen once. This chain's CDR3 is CASSPSSYNEQFF. The CDR3 bases are TGTGCCAGCAGTCCTAGCTCCTACAATGAGCAGTTCTTC. The rearrangement uses TRBV6-4 and TRBJ2-1; D is ambiguous. V was shortened by 5 bases and J by 0 bases, with 5 bases between the two germline ends. The CDR3 has 13 residues. The germline gives CDR1 MRHNA, CDR2 SNTAGT.

The chain employs TRBV6-5 and TRBJ2-3; 10 bases are a match to TRBD1. V dropped 6 bases and J dropped 6; count of bases not matched to a gene: 9. The CDR3 is 15 residues long. Germline V gives CDR1 MNHEY, CDR2 SVGAGI. The DNA for the CDR3 is TGTGCCAGCAGCAGAGCGACAGGGGGCAGTGATACGCAGTATTTT. The encoded protein is CASSRATGGSDTQYF.

The CDR3 here is CASSFSSGGYEQYF. DNA for the CDR3: TGTGCCAGCAGCTTTTCTAGCGGGGGCTACGAGCAGTACTTC. The chain recombines TRBV7-3 with TRBJ2-7, with 10 bases identical to TRBD2. CDR1 is SGHTA, CDR2 FQGTGA, per germline. This CDR3 is 14 amino acids long. V was pared by 3 bases and J by 3 bases, with 2 bases of the junction left unmatched.

This clone was seen many times. The J gene is TRBJ1-2, the V gene TRBV28; TRBD1 aligns across 11 bases. The trim removed 5 bases at V and 7 bases at J, leaving 9 bases unmatched. Germline CDR1 MDHEN, CDR2 SYDVKM. The CDR3 has 15 amino acids. The chain's CDR3 is CASSPLGTGGPGYTF. The CDR3 nucleotides are TGTGCCAGCAGTCCCTTGGGGACAGGGGGACCTGGCTACACCTTC.

This chain uses TRBV2 with TRBJ1-6; possibly TRBD1 for D (5 bases). Trimming removed 8 bases from V and 9 bases from J, with 17 bases in between. Germline CDR1 SNHLY, CDR2 FYNNEI. The CDR3 is 14 amino acids. The CDR3 nucleotides are TGTGCCAGCCGGCGGGGGTTTCTCGTTTCACCCCTCCACTTT. This translates into CASRRGFLVSPLHF.

On this clone: Since no conserved phenylalanine or tryptophan closes the CDR3, a read error is the likely cause. CDR3 in DNA: TGTGCCAGCAGCCAAGATTTCAGGACTAGCGGGCGCTCCGAGCAGTACCTC. Translating gives CASSQDFRTSGRSEQYL. The gene calls are TRBV4-2 and TRBJ2-7; TRBD2 matches 11 bases. The V and J ends lost 0 bases and 6 bases, in that order; junction bases with no gene match: 10. There are 17 residues in the CDR3. Germline CDR1 LGHNA, CDR2 YNFKEQ.

The chain employs TRBV29-1 and TRBJ1-1, with 8 bases identical to TRBD1. The length of the CDR3 is 12 residues. V was pared by 5 bases and J by 10 bases, with 9 bases of the junction left unmatched. CDR1 is SQVTM and CDR2 is ANQGSEA in the germline V gene. The CDR3 DNA reads as TGCAGCGTTAGGGGACAGGTGGAAGCAGCTTTCTTT. Translation: CSVRGQVEAAFF.

The chain is built from TRBV6-5 and TRBJ2-5, with 7 bases identical to TRBD2. This CDR3 has 13 residues. V dropped 4 bases and J dropped 3; count of bases not matched to a gene: 2. Per germline, CDR1 MNHEY and CDR2 SVGAGI. As DNA, the CDR3 is TGTGCCAGCAGTTGGGCGGGGGAAGAGACCCAGTACTTC. Its translation is CASSWAGEETQYF.

The V call is TRBV4-3, the J call TRBJ1-2, with D possibly TRBD1 on 6 matching bases. Germline CDR1 and CDR2: LGHNA and YSLEER. The CDR3 runs 15 residues. Deletions cut 3 bases from V and 6 bases from J, with 17 bases between. The CDR3 DNA follows: TGCGCCAGCAGCCAGGGGGACACCAAGAGGCATGGCTACACCTTC. This translates into CASSQGDTKRHGYTF.

The rearrangement uses TRBV3-1 (or the pseudogene TRBV3-2) and TRBJ2-7, with D possibly being TRBD2 (7 bases). Trimming left V 4 bases short and J 5 bases short, with 18 bases between. Germline V CDR1 and CDR2: LGHDT, YNNKEL (reference sequence). This CDR3 contains 15 residues. CDR3 in amino acids: CASSPEGGRRHEQYF. The CDR3 DNA sequence: TGTGCCAGCAGCCCCGAGGGGGGGCGCCGCCACGAGCAGTACTTC.